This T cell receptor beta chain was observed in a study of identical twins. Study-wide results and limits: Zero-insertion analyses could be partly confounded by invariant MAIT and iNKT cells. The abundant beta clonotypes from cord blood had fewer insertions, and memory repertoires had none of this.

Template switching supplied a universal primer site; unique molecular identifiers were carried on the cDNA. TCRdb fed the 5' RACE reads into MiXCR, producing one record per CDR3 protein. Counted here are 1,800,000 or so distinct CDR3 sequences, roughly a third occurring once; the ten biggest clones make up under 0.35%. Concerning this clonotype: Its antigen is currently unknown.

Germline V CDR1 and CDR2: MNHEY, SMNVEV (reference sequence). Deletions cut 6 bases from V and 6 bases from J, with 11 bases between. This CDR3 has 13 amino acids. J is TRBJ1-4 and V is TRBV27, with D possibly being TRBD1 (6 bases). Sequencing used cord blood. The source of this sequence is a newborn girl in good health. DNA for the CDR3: TGTGCCAGCAGGCGGCACAGGGATGAAAAACTGTTTTTT. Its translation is CASRRHRDEKLFF.